Sequencing of this TCR beta chain was carried out in a study of cytomegalovirus exposure and HLA in healthy donors. In the PCR, 60 Vbeta and 13 Jbeta primers were used. Some clones are missing from TCRdb's copy, which holds only in-frame ones; the method was immunoSEQ multiplex PCR. Of 100,000 to 150,000 clones listed, about 85% are singletons. Study-wide results and caveats: Sequencing likely caused a cluster of highly shared sequence variants. Most observed TCR sequences were rare, whereas some public TCRs were detected in many donors. Some TCR beta chains (about 180 of them) were listed as cytomegalovirus-associated.

The junction had 8 bases not matched to a gene; V was cut back by 6 bases and J by 6 bases. Germline CDR1 is MNHEY and CDR2 is SMNVEV (reference sequence). The CDR3 spans 14 residues. In the case of this clone: Its specificity is unknown.

The sample taken for sequencing was PBMCs. The receptor was isolated from a boy between 10 and 17 years old in good health and CMV-seronegative. V gene TRBV27 combines with J gene TRBJ2-1; 7 bases are shared with TRBD2. Here the CDR3 reads CASRKSGDFNEQFF. The CDR3 nucleotides are TGTGCCAGCAGGAAGAGCGGGGATTTCAATGAGCAGTTCTTC.